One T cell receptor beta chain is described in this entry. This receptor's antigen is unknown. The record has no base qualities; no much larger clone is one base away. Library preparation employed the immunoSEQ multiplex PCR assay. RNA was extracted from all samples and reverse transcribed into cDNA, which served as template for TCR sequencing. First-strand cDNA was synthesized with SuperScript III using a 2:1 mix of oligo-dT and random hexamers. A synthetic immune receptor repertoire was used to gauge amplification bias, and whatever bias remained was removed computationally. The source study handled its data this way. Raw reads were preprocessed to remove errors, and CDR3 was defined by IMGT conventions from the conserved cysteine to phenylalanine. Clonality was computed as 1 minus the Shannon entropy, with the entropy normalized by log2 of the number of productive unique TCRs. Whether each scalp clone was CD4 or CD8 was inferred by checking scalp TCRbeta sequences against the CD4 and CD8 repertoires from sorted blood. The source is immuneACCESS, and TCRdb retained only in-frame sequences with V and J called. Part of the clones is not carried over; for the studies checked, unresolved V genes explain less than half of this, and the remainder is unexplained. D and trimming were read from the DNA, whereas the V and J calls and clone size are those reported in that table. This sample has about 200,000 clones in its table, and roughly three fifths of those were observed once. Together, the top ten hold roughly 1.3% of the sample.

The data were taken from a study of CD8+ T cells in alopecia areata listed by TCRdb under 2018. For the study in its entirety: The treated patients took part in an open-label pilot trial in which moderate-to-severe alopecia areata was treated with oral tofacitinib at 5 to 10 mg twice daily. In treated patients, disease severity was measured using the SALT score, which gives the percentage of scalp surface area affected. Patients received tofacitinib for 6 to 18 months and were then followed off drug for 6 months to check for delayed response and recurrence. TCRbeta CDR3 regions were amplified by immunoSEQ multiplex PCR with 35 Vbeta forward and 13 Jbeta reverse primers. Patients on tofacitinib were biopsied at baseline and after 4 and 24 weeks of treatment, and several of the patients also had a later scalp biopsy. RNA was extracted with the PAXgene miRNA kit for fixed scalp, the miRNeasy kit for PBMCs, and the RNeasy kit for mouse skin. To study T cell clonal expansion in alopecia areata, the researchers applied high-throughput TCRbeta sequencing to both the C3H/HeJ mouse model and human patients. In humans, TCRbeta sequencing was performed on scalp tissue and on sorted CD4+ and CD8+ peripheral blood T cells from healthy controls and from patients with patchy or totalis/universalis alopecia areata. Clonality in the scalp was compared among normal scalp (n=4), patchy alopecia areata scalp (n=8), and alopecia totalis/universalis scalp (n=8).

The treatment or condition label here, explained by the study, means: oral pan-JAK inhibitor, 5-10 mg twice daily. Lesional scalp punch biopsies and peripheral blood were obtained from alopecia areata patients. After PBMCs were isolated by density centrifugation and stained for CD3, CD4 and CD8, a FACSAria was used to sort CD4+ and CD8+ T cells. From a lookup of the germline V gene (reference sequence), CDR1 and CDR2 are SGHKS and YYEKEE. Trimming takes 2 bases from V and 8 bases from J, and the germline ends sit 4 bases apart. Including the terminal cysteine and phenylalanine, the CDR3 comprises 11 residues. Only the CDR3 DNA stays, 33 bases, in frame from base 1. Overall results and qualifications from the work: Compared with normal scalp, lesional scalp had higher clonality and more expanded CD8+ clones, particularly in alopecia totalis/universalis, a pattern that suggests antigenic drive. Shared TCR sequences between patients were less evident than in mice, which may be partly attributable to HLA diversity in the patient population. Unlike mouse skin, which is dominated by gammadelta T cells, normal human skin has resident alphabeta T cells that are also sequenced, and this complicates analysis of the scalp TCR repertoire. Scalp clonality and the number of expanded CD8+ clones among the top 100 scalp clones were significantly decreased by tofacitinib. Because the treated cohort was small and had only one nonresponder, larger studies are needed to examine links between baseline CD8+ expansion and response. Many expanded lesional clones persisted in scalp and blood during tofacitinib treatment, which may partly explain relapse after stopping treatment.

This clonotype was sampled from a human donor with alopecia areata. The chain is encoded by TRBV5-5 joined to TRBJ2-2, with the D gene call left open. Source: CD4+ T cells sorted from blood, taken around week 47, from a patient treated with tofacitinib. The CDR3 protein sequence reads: CASSLQGELFF. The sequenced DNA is TGTGCCAGCAGCTTACAAGGGGAGCTGTTTTTT.